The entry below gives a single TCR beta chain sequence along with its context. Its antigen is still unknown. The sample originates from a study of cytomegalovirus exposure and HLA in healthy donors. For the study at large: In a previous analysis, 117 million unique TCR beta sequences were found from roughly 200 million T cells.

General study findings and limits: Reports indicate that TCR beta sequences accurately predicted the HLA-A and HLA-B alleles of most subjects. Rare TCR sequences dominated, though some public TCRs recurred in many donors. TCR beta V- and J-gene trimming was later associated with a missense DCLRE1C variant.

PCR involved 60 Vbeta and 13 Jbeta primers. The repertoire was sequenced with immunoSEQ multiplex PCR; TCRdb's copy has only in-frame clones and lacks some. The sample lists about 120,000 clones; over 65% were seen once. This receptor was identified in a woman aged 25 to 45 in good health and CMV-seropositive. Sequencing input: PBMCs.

In nucleotides, the CDR3 is TGTGCCAGCAGGACAGGGGGTGGTGAAAAACTGTTTTTT. Amino acids: CASRTGGGEKLFF. The chain carries TRBV7-6 and TRBJ1-4; TRBD1 matches at 9 bases. The CDR3 has 13 residues. V lost 6 bases to trimming and J lost 7 bases; unmatched junction nucleotides: 3. Germline lookup yields CDR1 SGHVS and CDR2 FNYEAQ.